The rows below give T cell receptor beta chains drawn from one sample of a study of response to subunit inactivated influenza vaccine. TCRdb reanalysed the RT-PCR reads using MiXCR and keeps one entry per CDR3 protein. Of around 650,000 distinct CDR3 sequences listed, roughly 14% were seen once; the top ten hold about 9.9%. The sequencing here drew on PBMCs from blood, taken about 12 days after vaccination. Receptors originate from a man in his fifties or sixties who received an inactivated influenza vaccine. The CDR3 runs from the conserved cysteine through the conserved F or W. D genes are given only for firm matches. Clone size is not always given. Where it is, it says once, few, many or a class for expanded clones.

j_call d_call v_call clone_size cdr3_aa cdr3_nt
TRBJ2-3 TRBD2 TRBV20-1 few CSAPSGILSDTQYF TGCAGTGCCCCAAGCGGGATCTTGAGCGATACGCAGTATTTT
TRBJ2-2 NA TRBV11-2 NA CASSLEFGGELFF TGTGCCAGCAGCTTAGAGTTTGGCGGGGAGCTGTTTTTT
TRBJ2-7 NA TRBV3-1 few CASKRGQGGSYEQYF TGTGCCAGCAAAAGAGGGCAGGGGGGCTCCTACGAGCAGTACTTC
TRBJ2-3 NA TRBV6-5 NA CASSYAGMSTDTQYF TGTGCCAGCAGTTACGCAGGGATGAGCACAGATACGCAGTATTTT
TRBJ1-2 NA TRBV5-5 few CASSVGLYGYTF TGTGCCAGCAGCGTCGGACTTTATGGCTACACCTTC
TRBJ1-5 NA TRBV12-3/TRBV12-4 many CASSPRQSNQPQHF TGTGCCAGCAGTCCGAGACAGAGCAATCAGCCCCAGCATTTT
TRBJ2-1 NA TRBV12-3/TRBV12-4 few CASSWTSAEQFF TGTGCCAGCAGTTGGACGTCCGCTGAGCAGTTCTTC
TRBJ1-6 TRBD1 TRBV9 NA CASGRDRVSPLHF TGTGCCAGCGGAAGGGACAGGGTTTCACCCCTCCACTTT
TRBJ2-1 NA TRBV6-2/TRBV6-3 NA CASTKYNEQFF TGTGCCAGCACCAAATACAATGAGCAGTTCTTC
TRBJ1-6 NA TRBV3-1 few CASSRRQADNSPLHF TGTGCCAGCAGCCGTAGACAGGCCGACAATTCACCCCTCCACTTT
TRBJ2-3 TRBD2 TRBV14 NA CASSQGTSGSLVTDTQYF TGTGCCAGCAGCCAAGGGACTAGCGGGTCCCTAGTCACAGATACGCAGTATTTT
TRBJ2-7 TRBD1 TRBV5-1 few CASSLTGQHYEQYF TGCGCCAGCAGCTTGACGGGACAGCACTACGAGCAGTACTTC
TRBJ1-6 NA TRBV5-5 few CASSSGQGYSPLHF TGTGCCAGCAGCTCCGGCCAGGGATACTCACCCCTCCACTTT
TRBJ2-7 TRBD1 TRBV9 NA CASSASGTGGVEQYF TGTGCCAGCAGCGCGTCCGGGACAGGGGGCGTCGAGCAGTACTTC
TRBJ2-7 TRBD2 TRBV27 NA CASVGLLAGDDAYEQYF TGTGCCAGCGTGGGGTTACTAGCGGGAGATGATGCCTACGAGCAGTACTTC
TRBJ1-4 NA TRBV7-9 many CASSPTATNEKLFF TGTGCCAGCAGCCCAACAGCAACTAATGAAAAACTGTTTTTT
TRBJ2-2 NA TRBV7-2 NA CASSLTGGTTIGELFF TGTGCCAGCAGCTTAACGGGGGGCACGACGATCGGGGAGCTGTTTTTT
TRBJ1-2 NA TRBV10-3 NA CAIRARTENYGYTF TGTGCCATCAGGGCCCGGACAGAGAACTATGGCTACACCTTC
TRBJ2-1 TRBD1 TRBV19 NA CASTGGSHEQFF TGTGCCAGTACAGGGGGCTCCCATGAGCAGTTCTTC
TRBJ1-6 NA TRBV25-1 few CASNIEGDNSPLHF TGTGCCAGCAACATCGAAGGAGATAATTCACCCCTCCACTTT
TRBJ2-1 TRBD2 TRBV9 NA CASSPTSGMNSEQFF TGTGCCAGCAGCCCGACTAGCGGGATGAATAGTGAGCAGTTCTTC
TRBJ2-3 TRBD2 TRBV14 NA CASSQDWTSGRRADTQYF TGTGCCAGCAGCCAAGACTGGACTAGCGGGAGGAGGGCAGATACGCAGTATTTT
TRBJ2-3 TRBD2 TRBV5-6 NA CASSQRDGGTDTQYF TGTGCCAGCAGCCAGAGGGACGGGGGGACAGATACGCAGTATTTT
TRBJ1-1 TRBD1 TRBV4-3 many CASSQDRGGTEAFF TGCGCCAGCAGCCAAGATCGAGGGGGCACCGAAGCTTTCTTT
TRBJ2-3 NA TRBV3-1 NA CASSRVEGYGQYF TGTGCCAGCAGCCGAGTCGAGGGGTACGGGCAGTATTTT
TRBJ2-5 NA TRBV11-2 once CAGSSSSVRADTQETQYF TGTGCCGGCAGCTCGTCTAGCGTTCGGGCCGATACTCAGGAGACCCAGTACTTC
TRBJ2-3 NA TRBV6-2/TRBV6-3 few CASTRDDLGTQYF TGTGCCAGCACCCGGGACGACTTGGGTACGCAGTATTTT
TRBJ2-1 NA TRBV7-9 NA CASSLEKVGNEQFF TGTGCCAGCAGCTTAGAAAAAGTGGGGAATGAGCAGTTCTTC
TRBJ2-1 TRBD2 TRBV6-5 NA CASSYSGGRAVYNEQFF TGTGCCAGCAGTTACTCTGGCGGGAGGGCCGTTTACAATGAGCAGTTCTTC
TRBJ2-2 NA TRBV3-1 NA CASSQGQLLNTGELFF TGTGCCAGCAGCCAGGGGCAGCTATTGAACACCGGGGAGCTGTTTTTT
TRBJ2-1 NA TRBV28 NA CATYLTGNEQFF TGTGCCACCTATTTGACAGGCAATGAGCAGTTCTTC
TRBJ1-4 NA TRBV7-9 NA CASSSPPRTANEKLFF TGTGCCAGCAGCTCCCCGCCAAGGACAGCTAATGAAAAACTGTTTTTT
TRBJ1-2 NA TRBV7-2 many CASSFQGSYGYTF TGTGCCAGCAGCTTCCAGGGCTCCTATGGCTACACCTTC
TRBJ2-2 NA TRBV20-1 NA CSGVAETNTGELFF TGCAGTGGGGTAGCAGAAACGAACACCGGGGAGCTGTTTTTT
TRBJ2-1 TRBD1 TRBV5-5 few CASSGGQVSSYNEQFF TGTGCCAGCAGCGGGGGACAGGTAAGCTCCTACAATGAGCAGTTCTTC
TRBJ1-2 TRBD1 TRBV5-1 NA CASSSTGEGHGYTF TGCGCCAGCAGCTCTACAGGGGAAGGCCATGGCTACACCTTC
TRBJ1-5 TRBD1 TRBV5-1 few CASSLYPGGGNQPQHF TGCGCCAGCAGCTTGTATCCAGGGGGAGGCAATCAGCCCCAGCATTTT
TRBJ2-7 TRBD2 TRBV6-2/TRBV6-3 NA CASSISGRPSYEQYF TGTGCCAGCAGCATTAGCGGGAGGCCGTCCTACGAGCAGTACTTC
TRBJ1-5 NA TRBV4-1 many CASSQDSGGGQPQHF TGCGCCAGCAGCCAAGATTCCGGGGGAGGTCAGCCCCAGCATTTT
TRBJ2-7 NA TRBV7-3 NA CASSLLAEGRKSDEQYF TGTGCCAGCAGCTTATTGGCCGAAGGTCGAAAGTCCGACGAGCAGTACTTC
TRBJ2-7 NA TRBV24-1 NA CATRAGTDSYEQYF TGTGCCACCAGGGCCGGAACGGACTCCTACGAGCAGTACTTC
TRBJ2-1 NA TRBV11-3 NA CASSLVSGYGSNEQFF TGTGCCAGCAGCTTAGTATCGGGGTACGGTAGCAATGAGCAGTTCTTC
TRBJ2-1 NA TRBV21-1 NA CASSKDSHDEQFF TGTGCCAGCAGCAAGGACAGCCACGATGAGCAGTTCTTC
TRBJ2-7 TRBD2 TRBV6-2/TRBV6-3 few CASSYGSGIFFYEQYF TGTGCCAGCAGCTACGGTAGCGGGATATTCTTCTACGAGCAGTACTTC
TRBJ2-3 NA TRBV28 NA CASSRPIAATSTDTQYF TGTGCCAGCAGTCGACCTATAGCGGCGACTAGCACAGATACGCAGTATTTT
TRBJ2-4 NA TRBV21-1 NA CASSKEMGGPSKNIQYF TGTGCCAGCAGTAAAGAAATGGGAGGACCCTCCAAAAACATTCAGTACTTC
TRBJ2-7 TRBD2 TRBV29-1 NA CSVEVRTSGRRYEQYF TGCAGCGTTGAAGTAAGGACTAGCGGCCGAAGGTACGAGCAGTACTTC
TRBJ1-5 NA TRBV28 few CASSLGIGQRNQPQHF TGTGCCAGCAGTTTAGGTATCGGACAGCGCAATCAGCCCCAGCATTTT
TRBJ2-7 NA TRBV29-1 NA CSALLEMTSYEQYF TGCAGCGCCCTTTTGGAGATGACCTCCTACGAGCAGTACTTC